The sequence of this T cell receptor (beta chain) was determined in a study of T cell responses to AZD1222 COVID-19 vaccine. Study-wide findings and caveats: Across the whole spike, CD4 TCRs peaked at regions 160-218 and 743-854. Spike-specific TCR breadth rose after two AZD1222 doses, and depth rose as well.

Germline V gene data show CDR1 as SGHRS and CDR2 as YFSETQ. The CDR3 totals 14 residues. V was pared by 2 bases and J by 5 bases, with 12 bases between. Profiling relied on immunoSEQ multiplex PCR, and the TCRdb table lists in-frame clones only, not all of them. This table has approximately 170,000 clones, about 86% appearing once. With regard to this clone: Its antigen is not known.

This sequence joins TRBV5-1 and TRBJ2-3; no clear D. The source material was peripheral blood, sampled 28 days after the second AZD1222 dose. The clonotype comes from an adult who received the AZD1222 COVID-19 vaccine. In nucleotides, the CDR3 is TGCGCCAGCAGCTTAACAAGGAACGAAGATACGCAGTATTTT. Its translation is CASSLTRNEDTQYF.